These T cell receptor beta chains were read from a single sample in a study of blood T cell repertoires in COVID-19. The data were produced by immunoSEQ multiplex PCR, yet TCRdb's version contains in-frame clones alone and is incomplete. Altogether 30,000 to 35,000 clones are present, over 90% being singletons, with the ten largest covering roughly 5%. The sequencing input was peripheral blood. The origin of the receptors is a human donor in a cohort sampled during active COVID-19. The CDR3 runs from the conserved cysteine through the conserved F or W. A D gene is named only where the DNA matches it firmly. Part of the rows lack a size; the others show once, few, many or a class for expanded clones.

cdr3_nt	cdr3_aa	d_call	v_call	cdr3_length	j_call	clone_size
TGTGCCAGCAGCTTAGCTGGCGGGACAGGTTATGGCTACACCTTC	CASSLAGGTGYGYTF	TRBD1	TRBV7-9	15	TRBJ1-2	NA
TGTGCCAGCAGCCTTCGGGTGCACAACGTAAAATCCTATGGCTACACCTTC	CASSLRVHNVKSYGYTF	NA	TRBV5-8	17	TRBJ1-2	NA
TGCGCCGACTCTACTTCCGGGCAGGGGGGCACAGATACGCAGTATTTT	CADSTSGQGGTDTQYF	TRBD1	TRBV5-1	16	TRBJ2-3	NA
TGTGCCAGCAGCGTAATAGAACCGGGACAGGATAGAGATGAGCAGTTCTTC	CASSVIEPGQDRDEQFF	NA	TRBV21-1	17	TRBJ2-1	NA
TGTGCCAGCAGCCTGGACGGGCGGGAGGGTTTCACAGATACGCAGTATTTT	CASSLDGREGFTDTQYF	TRBD2	TRBV3-1/TRBV3-2	17	TRBJ2-3	NA
TGCGCCAGCAGCTCCCCCGGCTCTGGGGCCAACGTCCTGACTTTC	CASSSPGSGANVLTF	NA	TRBV5-1	15	TRBJ2-6	NA
TGTGCCAGCTCACCGGGTGGCGGGAATCACGAGCAGTACTTC	CASSPGGGNHEQYF	NA	TRBV18	14	TRBJ2-7	NA
TGCGCCAGCAGCTTTACCGGGACAGGGGGAGGCTTTGAAAAACTGTTTTTT	CASSFTGTGGGFEKLFF	TRBD1	TRBV5-1	17	TRBJ1-4	NA
TGCGCCAGCAGCCCTGACCCGGGACTAGCATCGGAGCAGTACTTC	CASSPDPGLASEQYF	TRBD2	TRBV5-1	15	TRBJ2-7	few
TGTGCCACCAGCGCGGGCCGAGGTAAAGTCAATGAAAAACTGTTTTTT	CATSAGRGKVNEKLFF	NA	TRBV15	16	TRBJ1-4	NA
TGTGCCAGCAGTTACGGACAGGCAGTAAGGAACACTGAAGCTTTCTTT	CASSYGQAVRNTEAFF	TRBD1	TRBV6-5	16	TRBJ1-1	NA
TGTGCCAGCAGTGAACGGAGCCTTGAGCAGTTCTTC	CASSERSLEQFF	NA	TRBV6-1	12	TRBJ2-1	NA
TGCGCCAGCAGCCAAGATTTTCAGTACACTGAAGCTTTCTTT	CASSQDFQYTEAFF	NA	TRBV4-1	14	TRBJ1-1	NA
TGTGCCAGCAGCCCAGGACAGGGTATGTCGCCGATATATGACTACACCTTC	CASSPGQGMSPIYDYTF	TRBD1	TRBV11-2	17	TRBJ1-2	NA
TGTGCCAGCAGTGAAATTGGAGGGAACACTGAAGCTTTCTTT	CASSEIGGNTEAFF	NA	TRBV6-4	14	TRBJ1-1	once
TGTGCCAGTAGTTTACTCTGGACTAGCGGGGGTGAGCAGTTCTTC	CASSLLWTSGGEQFF	TRBD2	TRBV19	15	TRBJ2-1	NA
TGCGCCAGCAGGTTTGGGTTGGACAGGAGGTTTAACACCGGGGAGCTGTTTTTT	CASRFGLDRRFNTGELFF	TRBD1	TRBV5-1	18	TRBJ2-2	NA
TGCGCCAGCAGCCCCCAGATTGTCGAGACCCAGTACTTC	CASSPQIVETQYF	NA	TRBV5-1	13	TRBJ2-5	NA
TGTGCCACCCTCCCGGGACAGGGTGGTCAGCCCCAGCATTTT	CATLPGQGGQPQHF	TRBD1	TRBV2	14	TRBJ1-5	NA
TGTGCCAGCAGCCCGATAGGGGGTATTTCTGTTGGCTACACCTTC	CASSPIGGISVGYTF	NA	TRBV5-5	15	TRBJ1-2	NA
TGTGCCAGTAATCCGAACACGAACACTGAAGCTTTCTTT	CASNPNTNTEAFF	NA	TRBV19	13	TRBJ1-1	NA
TGTGCCATCAGTTTAGGGGGTGAGCAGTTCTTC	CAISLGGEQFF	NA	TRBV10-3	11	TRBJ2-1	medium-sized
TGTGCCAGCAGCACAGACCCAACGGTCGAGCAGTACTTC	CASSTDPTVEQYF	NA	TRBV7-9	13	TRBJ2-7	NA
TGTGCCAGCAGTGAAACAAAGGAGACCCAGTACTTC	CASSETKETQYF	NA	TRBV2	12	TRBJ2-5	once
TGCGCCAGCAGCTCCGGACAGGGGGGCACTGAAGCTTTCTTT	CASSSGQGGTEAFF	TRBD1	TRBV5-1	14	TRBJ1-1	NA
TGTGCCAGTAGTAAGGACAGGTCGTCCTACGAGCAGTACTTC	CASSKDRSSYEQYF	TRBD1	TRBV28	14	TRBJ2-7	NA
TGTGCCAGCACCTTTGTGGTGGGAGGGGCAGATACGCAGTATTTT	CASTFVVGGADTQYF	TRBD2	TRBV27	15	TRBJ2-3	once
TGCGCCAGCAGCTTTGGAATCGGGGGTCACTCCTACGAGCAGTACTTC	CASSFGIGGHSYEQYF	NA	TRBV5-1	16	TRBJ2-7	NA
TGTGCCAGCAGTTCGAATTCACCCCTCCACTTT	CASSSNSPLHF	NA	TRBV12-3/TRBV12-4	11	TRBJ1-6	NA
TGTGCCAGCAGCTTAGTAGGTAGCGGGGTAGAGCAGTACTTC	CASSLVGSGVEQYF	TRBD2	TRBV7-9	14	TRBJ2-7	NA
TGCGCCAGCAGCTTCCTTGACAGTTACGAGCAGTACTTC	CASSFLDSYEQYF	NA	TRBV5-1	13	TRBJ2-7	NA
TGTGCCAGCAGCCAAGAATTCGGGAGCGGCACCGGGGAGCTGTTTTTT	CASSQEFGSGTGELFF	NA	TRBV4-2	16	TRBJ2-2	NA
TGCGCCAGCAGCTTGGCGGGACTACCCAGCCAAGAGACCCAGTACTTC	CASSLAGLPSQETQYF	TRBD2	TRBV5-1	16	TRBJ2-5	NA
TGTGCCAGCAGTCCTACCCGGGGCTATGGCTACACCTTC	CASSPTRGYGYTF	NA	TRBV6-6	13	TRBJ1-2	NA
TGCAGTGCTAGTCGGACAGGGATGGTAAACACCGGGGAGCTGTTTTTT	CSASRTGMVNTGELFF	TRBD1	TRBV20-1	16	TRBJ2-2	NA
TGTGCCAGCCGCCCTCGGGGTAGCGGGATCTACAATGAGCAGTTCTTC	CASRPRGSGIYNEQFF	TRBD2	TRBV2	16	TRBJ2-1	NA
TGTGCCAGCAGCCAGAGGGACAGGGCAAATGGCTACACCTTC	CASSQRDRANGYTF	TRBD1	TRBV3-1/TRBV3-2	14	TRBJ1-2	once
TGCGCCAGCGGCAAAACCGGGACACCTGCGTTCGAGCAGTACTTC	CASGKTGTPAFEQYF	NA	TRBV5-1	15	TRBJ2-7	NA
TGTGCCAGTAGTAGCGGGACAGGGAACAATGAGCAGTTCTTC	CASSSGTGNNEQFF	TRBD1	TRBV19	14	TRBJ2-1	NA
TGTGCCAGCAGCCAAGTTTCACTAGCGGGGCAACAAGAGACCCAGTACTTC	CASSQVSLAGQQETQYF	TRBD2	TRBV3-1/TRBV3-2	17	TRBJ2-5	NA
TGCGCCAGCAGCCGCGGGCCGGACAGTAATGAAAAACTGTTTTTT	CASSRGPDSNEKLFF	NA	TRBV4-1	15	TRBJ1-4	NA
TGTGCCAGCAGCTTAGGCCGGGACAGTATTAATGAGCAGTTCTTC	CASSLGRDSINEQFF	TRBD1	TRBV7-9	15	TRBJ2-1	NA
TGTGCCATAAACAGCTATAATTCACCCCTCCACTTT	CAINSYNSPLHF	NA	TRBV15	12	TRBJ1-6	NA
TGCGCCAGCAGCTTGTCTCTACAGAACACAGATACGCAGTATTTT	CASSLSLQNTDTQYF	NA	TRBV5-1	15	TRBJ2-3	NA
TGTGCCAGCAGCAAAGTTGCGGGGGGGACCGGTTACGAGCAGTACTTC	CASSKVAGGTGYEQYF	TRBD2	TRBV7-2	16	TRBJ2-7	NA
TGTGCCAGCAGCTCGGGACTAGCGGGGGGCATACAAGAGACCCAGTACTTC	CASSSGLAGGIQETQYF	TRBD2	TRBV11-2	17	TRBJ2-5	NA
TGTGCCAGCAGCCTGGGAGGGGGGAGAGATGAGACCCAGTACTTC	CASSLGGGRDETQYF	NA	TRBV9	15	TRBJ2-5	NA
TGTGCCAGCAGATCGGAAGGACAGGGGGCCGGCTCCTACAATGAGCAGTTCTTC	CASRSEGQGAGSYNEQFF	TRBD1	TRBV16	18	TRBJ2-1	NA
TGTGCCAGTCCGGGACAGGGGGCGAACGAGCAGTACTTC	CASPGQGANEQYF	TRBD1	TRBV6-5	13	TRBJ2-7	once
TGTGCCAGCAGCTACATAGCGGGAGGGCCTGTGAGGAATGAGCAGTTCTTC	CASSYIAGGPVRNEQFF	TRBD2	TRBV7-2	17	TRBJ2-1	NA
TGTGCCAGTAGCTCTACTATGGATACGCAGTATTTT	CASSSTMDTQYF	NA	TRBV19	12	TRBJ2-3	NA
TGTGCCAGCAGTGAAGTCCTAAGCTCTGGAAACACCATATATTTT	CASSEVLSSGNTIYF	NA	TRBV6-1	15	TRBJ1-3	NA
TGCGCCAGCACGAGACAGGGCGAGGACACCGGGGAGCTGTTTTTT	CASTRQGEDTGELFF	TRBD1	TRBV5-1	15	TRBJ2-2	once
TGTGCCAGCAAGAGGGCATGGTACAATGAGCAGTTCTTC	CASKRAWYNEQFF	NA	TRBV28	13	TRBJ2-1	NA
TGTGCCAGCAGCTTACAAGGACAGGGGACCTACGAGCAGTACTTC	CASSLQGQGTYEQYF	TRBD1	TRBV11-2	15	TRBJ2-7	NA
TGCAGCGTTGGACAGGGACCCTATGGCTACACCTTC	CSVGQGPYGYTF	TRBD1	TRBV29-1	12	TRBJ1-2	NA
TGTGCCATCAGTGAGACAACGACTAGCGGGACTGAAAGGGGCGAGCAGTACTTC	CAISETTTSGTERGEQYF	TRBD2	TRBV10-3	18	TRBJ2-7	once
TGTGCCAGCAGTGAGACAGGAAATAGCAATCAGCCCCAGCATTTT	CASSETGNSNQPQHF	NA	TRBV2	15	TRBJ1-5	once
TGTGCCACCAGCAGAGATAGGGGATCTGCACGTGGCTACACCTTC	CATSRDRGSARGYTF	NA	TRBV15	15	TRBJ1-2	NA